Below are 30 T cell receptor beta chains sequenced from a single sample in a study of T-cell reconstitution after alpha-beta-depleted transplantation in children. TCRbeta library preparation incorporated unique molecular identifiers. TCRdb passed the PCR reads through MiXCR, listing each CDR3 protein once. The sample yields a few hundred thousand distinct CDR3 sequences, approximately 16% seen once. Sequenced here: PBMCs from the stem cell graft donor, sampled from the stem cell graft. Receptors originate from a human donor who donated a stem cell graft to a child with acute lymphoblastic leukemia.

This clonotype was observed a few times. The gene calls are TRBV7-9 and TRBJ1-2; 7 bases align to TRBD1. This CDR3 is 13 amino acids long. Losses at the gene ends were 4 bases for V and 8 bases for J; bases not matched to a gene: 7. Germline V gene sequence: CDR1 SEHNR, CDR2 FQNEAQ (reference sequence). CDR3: CASSWADREGYTF. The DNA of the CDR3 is TGTGCCAGCAGCTGGGCCGACAGGGAAGGCTACACCTTC.

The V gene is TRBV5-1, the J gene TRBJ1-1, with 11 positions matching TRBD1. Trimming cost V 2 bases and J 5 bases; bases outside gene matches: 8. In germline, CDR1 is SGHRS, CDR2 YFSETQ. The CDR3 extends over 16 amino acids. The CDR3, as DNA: TGCGCCAGCAGCTTAGGGACAGGGGGATTCGAGACTGAAGCTTTCTTT. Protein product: CASSLGTGGFETEAFF.

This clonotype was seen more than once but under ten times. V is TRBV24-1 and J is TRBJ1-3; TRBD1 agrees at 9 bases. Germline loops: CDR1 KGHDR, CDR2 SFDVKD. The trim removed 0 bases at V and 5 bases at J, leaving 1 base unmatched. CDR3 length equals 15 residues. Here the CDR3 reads CATSDLDRGRNTIYF. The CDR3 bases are TGTGCCACCAGTGATTTGGACAGGGGGAGAAACACCATATATTTT.

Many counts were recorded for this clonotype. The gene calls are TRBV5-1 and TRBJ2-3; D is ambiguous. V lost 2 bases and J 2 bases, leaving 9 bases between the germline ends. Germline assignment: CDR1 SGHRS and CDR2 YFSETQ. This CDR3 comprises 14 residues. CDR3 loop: CASSLDPHTDTQYF. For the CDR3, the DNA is TGCGCCAGCAGCTTAGACCCCCACACAGATACGCAGTATTTT.

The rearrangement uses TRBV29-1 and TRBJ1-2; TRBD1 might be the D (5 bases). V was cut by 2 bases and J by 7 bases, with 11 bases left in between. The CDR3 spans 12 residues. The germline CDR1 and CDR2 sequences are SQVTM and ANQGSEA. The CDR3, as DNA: TGCAGCGTTGAATCAGGGTACGGTGGCTACACCTTC. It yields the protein CSVESGYGGYTF.

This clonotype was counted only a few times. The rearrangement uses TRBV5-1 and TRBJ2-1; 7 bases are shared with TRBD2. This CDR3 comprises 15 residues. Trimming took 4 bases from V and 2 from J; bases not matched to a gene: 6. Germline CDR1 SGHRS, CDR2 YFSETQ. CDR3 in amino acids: CASSPPTSAYNEQFF. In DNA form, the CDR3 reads TGCGCCAGCAGCCCGCCCACTAGCGCCTACAATGAGCAGTTCTTC.

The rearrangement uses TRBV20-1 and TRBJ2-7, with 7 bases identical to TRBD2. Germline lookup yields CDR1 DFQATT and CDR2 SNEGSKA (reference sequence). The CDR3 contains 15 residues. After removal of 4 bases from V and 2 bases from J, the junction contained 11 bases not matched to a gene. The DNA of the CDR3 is TGCAGTGCTACCCCCCGGACTAGGGTCACCTACGAGCAGTACTTC. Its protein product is CSATPRTRVTYEQYF.

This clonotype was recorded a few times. CDR3 in amino acids: CASSWASGTGELFF. The CDR3 region has the DNA TGTGCCAGCAGTTGGGCTAGCGGGACCGGGGAGCTGTTTTTT. V usage is TRBV27 and J usage is TRBJ2-2; 8 nucleotides agree with TRBD2. V lost 4 bases and J lost 5; bases outside the gene matches: 3. The CDR3 has 14 amino acids. Germline values: CDR1 MNHEY, CDR2 SMNVEV (reference sequence).

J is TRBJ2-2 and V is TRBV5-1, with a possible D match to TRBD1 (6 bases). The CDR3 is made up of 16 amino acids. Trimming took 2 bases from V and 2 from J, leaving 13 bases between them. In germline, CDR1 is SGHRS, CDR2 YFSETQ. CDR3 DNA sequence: TGCGCCAGCAGCTTCGAGACAGGCCTAAACACCGGGGAGCTGTTTTTT. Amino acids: CASSFETGLNTGELFF.

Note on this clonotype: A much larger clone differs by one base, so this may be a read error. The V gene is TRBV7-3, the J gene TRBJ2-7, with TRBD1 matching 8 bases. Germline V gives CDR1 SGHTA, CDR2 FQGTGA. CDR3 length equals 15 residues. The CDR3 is CASSFGTGGPYEQSF. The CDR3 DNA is TGTGCCAGCAGCTTTGGCACAGGGGGTCCCTACGAGCAGTCCTTC.

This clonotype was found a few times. The CDR3 is CAWSGDRYNEQFF. The CDR3 coding sequence is TGTGCCTGGAGTGGGGACAGGTACAATGAGCAGTTCTTC. The V call is TRBV30, the J call TRBJ2-1; 8 positions match TRBD1. The CDR3 length is 13 residues. The germline gives CDR1 GTSNPN, CDR2 SVGIG (reference sequence). V trimming: 1 base; J trimming: 4 bases; junction bases outside the gene matches: 0.

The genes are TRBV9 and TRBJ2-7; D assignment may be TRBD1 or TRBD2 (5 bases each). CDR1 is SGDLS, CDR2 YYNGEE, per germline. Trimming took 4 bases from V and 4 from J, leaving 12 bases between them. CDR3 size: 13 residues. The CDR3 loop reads CASSRGASYEQYF. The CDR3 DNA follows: TGTGCCAGCAGCAGAGGGGCATCTTACGAGCAGTACTTC. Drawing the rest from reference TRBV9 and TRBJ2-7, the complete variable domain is DSGVTQTPKHLITATGQRVTLRCSPRSGDLSVYWYQQSLDQGLQFLIQYYNGEERAKGNILERFSAQQFPDLHSELNLSSLELGDSALYFCASSRGASYEQYFGPGTRLTVT.

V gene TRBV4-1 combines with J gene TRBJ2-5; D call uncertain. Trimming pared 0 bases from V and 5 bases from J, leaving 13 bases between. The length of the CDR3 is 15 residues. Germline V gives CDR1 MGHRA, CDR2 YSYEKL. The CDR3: CASSQDLTEYETQYF. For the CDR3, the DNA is TGCGCCAGCAGCCAAGATTTAACGGAATACGAGACCCAGTACTTC.

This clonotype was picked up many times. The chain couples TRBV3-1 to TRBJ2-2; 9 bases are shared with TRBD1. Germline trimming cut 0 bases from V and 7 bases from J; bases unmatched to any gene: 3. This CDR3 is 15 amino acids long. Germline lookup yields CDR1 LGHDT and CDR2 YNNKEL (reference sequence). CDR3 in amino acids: CASSQEGQGVGELFF. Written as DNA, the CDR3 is TGTGCCAGCAGCCAAGAGGGACAGGGAGTCGGGGAGCTGTTTTTT.

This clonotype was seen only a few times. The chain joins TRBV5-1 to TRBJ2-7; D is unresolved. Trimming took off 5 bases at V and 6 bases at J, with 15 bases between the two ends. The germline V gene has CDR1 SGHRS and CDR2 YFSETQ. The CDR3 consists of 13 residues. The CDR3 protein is CASRSTSTAEQYF. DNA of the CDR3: TGCGCCAGCAGATCAACCAGTACGGCCGAGCAGTACTTC.

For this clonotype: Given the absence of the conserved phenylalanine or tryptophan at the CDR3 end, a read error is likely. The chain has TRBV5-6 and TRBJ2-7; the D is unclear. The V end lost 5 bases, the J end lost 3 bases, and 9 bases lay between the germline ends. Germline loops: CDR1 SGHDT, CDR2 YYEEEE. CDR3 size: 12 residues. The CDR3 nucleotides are TGTGCCAGCAGTATCCTGAGCTACGAGCAGTACTCC. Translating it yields CASSILSYEQYS.

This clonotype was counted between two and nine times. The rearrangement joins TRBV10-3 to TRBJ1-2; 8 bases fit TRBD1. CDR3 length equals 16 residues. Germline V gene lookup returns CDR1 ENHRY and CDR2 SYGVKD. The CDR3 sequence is CASIGFGQGLNYGYTF. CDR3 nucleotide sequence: TGTGCTTCTATAGGCTTCGGACAGGGCTTAAACTATGGCTACACCTTC.

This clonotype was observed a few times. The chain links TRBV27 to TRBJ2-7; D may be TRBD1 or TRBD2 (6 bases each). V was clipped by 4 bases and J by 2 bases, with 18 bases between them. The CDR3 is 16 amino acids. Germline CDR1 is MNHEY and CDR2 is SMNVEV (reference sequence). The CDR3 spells CASSYVSGGGTYEQYF. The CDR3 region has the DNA TGTGCCAGCAGTTATGTTAGCGGTGGGGGCACCTACGAGCAGTACTTC.

The CDR3 nucleotides are TGTGCCACCAGCAACCCGGGACTAGCGGGAGTGTGGGCCAAAAACATTCAGTACTTC. It translates to CATSNPGLAGVWAKNIQYF. The genes are TRBV15 and TRBJ2-4, with 14 nucleotides matching TRBD2. The germline V gene has CDR1 LNHNV and CDR2 YYDKDF (reference sequence). V lost 4 bases, J lost 1 base, and 9 bases stayed unmatched. The CDR3 totals 19 residues.

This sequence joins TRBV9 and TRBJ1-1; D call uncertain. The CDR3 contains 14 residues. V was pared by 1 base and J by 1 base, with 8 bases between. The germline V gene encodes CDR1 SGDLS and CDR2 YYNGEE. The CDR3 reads CASSVMPGNTEAFF. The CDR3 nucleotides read TGTGCCAGCAGCGTAATGCCCGGGAACACTGAAGCTTTCTTT.

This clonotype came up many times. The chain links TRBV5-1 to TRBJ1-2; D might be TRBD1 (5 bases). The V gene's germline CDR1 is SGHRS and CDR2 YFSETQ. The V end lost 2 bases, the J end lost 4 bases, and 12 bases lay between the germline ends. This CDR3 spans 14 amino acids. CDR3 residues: CASSFTGTVYGYTF. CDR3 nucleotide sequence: TGCGCCAGCAGCTTTACCGGGACGGTCTATGGCTACACCTTC.

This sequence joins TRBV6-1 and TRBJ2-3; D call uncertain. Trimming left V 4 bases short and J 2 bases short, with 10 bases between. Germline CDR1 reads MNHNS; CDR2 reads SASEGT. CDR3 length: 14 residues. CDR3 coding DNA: TGTGCCAGCAGTGCACTTTATGACACAGATACGCAGTATTTT. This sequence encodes CASSALYDTDTQYF.

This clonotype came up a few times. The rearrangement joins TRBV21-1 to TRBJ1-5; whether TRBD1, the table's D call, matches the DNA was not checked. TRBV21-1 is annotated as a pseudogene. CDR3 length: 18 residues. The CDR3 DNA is TGTGCCAGCAGCAAAGGTTTGGGAAAACAGGGGCCCTATCAGCCCCAGCATTTT. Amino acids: CASSKGLGKQGPYQPQHF.

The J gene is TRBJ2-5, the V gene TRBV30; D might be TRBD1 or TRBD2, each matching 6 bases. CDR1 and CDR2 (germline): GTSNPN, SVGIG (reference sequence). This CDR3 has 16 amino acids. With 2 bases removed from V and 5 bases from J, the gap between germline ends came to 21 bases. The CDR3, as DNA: TGTGCCTGGAGTCCCTTGGTCGGGGGCCTGAGGGAGACCCAGTACTTC. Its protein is CAWSPLVGGLRETQYF.

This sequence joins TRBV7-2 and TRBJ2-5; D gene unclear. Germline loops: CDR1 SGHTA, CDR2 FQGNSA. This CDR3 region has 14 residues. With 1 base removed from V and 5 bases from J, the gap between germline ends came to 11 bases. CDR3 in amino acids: CASSLVREVETQYF. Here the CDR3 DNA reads TGTGCCAGCAGCTTAGTTCGAGAGGTCGAGACCCAGTACTTC.

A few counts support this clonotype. The CDR3 nucleotides read TGTGCCAGCAGTTACGGGGGACTAGCGGCAACAGATACGCAGTATTTT. Protein sequence: CASSYGGLAATDTQYF. The chain links TRBV6-5 to TRBJ2-3, with 11 bases lining up with TRBD2. J was trimmed by 3 bases and V by 2 bases; bases with no gene match: 4. CDR3 size: 16 residues. CDR1 is MNHEY and CDR2 is SVGAGI in the germline V gene.

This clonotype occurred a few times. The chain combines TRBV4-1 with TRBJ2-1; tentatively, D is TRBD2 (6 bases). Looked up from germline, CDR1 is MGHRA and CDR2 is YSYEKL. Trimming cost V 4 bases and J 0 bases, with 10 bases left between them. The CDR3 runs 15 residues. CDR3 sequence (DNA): TGCGCCAGCAGCCCCCGGGAGAGCTCCTACAATGAGCAGTTCTTC. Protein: CASSPRESSYNEQFF.

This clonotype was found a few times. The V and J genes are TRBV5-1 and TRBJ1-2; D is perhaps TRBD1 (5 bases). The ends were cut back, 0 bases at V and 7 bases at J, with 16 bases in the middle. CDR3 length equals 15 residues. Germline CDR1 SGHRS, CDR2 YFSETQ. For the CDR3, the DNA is TGCGCCAGCAGCTTGGGACAGAGCGCCCTCAGTGGCTACACCTTC. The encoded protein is CASSLGQSALSGYTF.

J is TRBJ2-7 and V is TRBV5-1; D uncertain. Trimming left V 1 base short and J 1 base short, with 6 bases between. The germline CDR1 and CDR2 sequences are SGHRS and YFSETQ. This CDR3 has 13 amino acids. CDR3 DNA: TGCGCCAGCAGCTTGACATATTCCTACGAGCAGTACTTC. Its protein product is CASSLTYSYEQYF.

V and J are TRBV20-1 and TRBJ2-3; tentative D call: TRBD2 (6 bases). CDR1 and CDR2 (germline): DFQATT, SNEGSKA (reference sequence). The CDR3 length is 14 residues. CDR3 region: CSLRDPRRTDTQYF. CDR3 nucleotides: TGCAGCCTGCGGGACCCACGGCGCACAGATACGCAGTATTTT.